The source of this TCR beta chain is a study of response to subunit inactivated influenza vaccine. TCRdb re-called the RT-PCR reads with MiXCR, one entry per CDR3 protein. The sample includes about 580,000 distinct CDR3 sequences, about 15% seen only once; the top ten take approximately 10%. V was cut by 5 bases and J by 4 bases, with 16 bases left in between. In germline, CDR1 is SGHTA, CDR2 FQGTGA. The CDR3 is made up of 15 amino acids. Note on this clonotype: The antigen is unknown.

General observations from the study: New T cells are recruited in small numbers by each seasonal influenza vaccination, according to the authors' suggestion.

Sequences were derived from PBMCs from blood, sampled about 12 days after vaccination. This chain connects TRBV7-3 to TRBJ2-3; D gene unclear. This receptor was obtained from a man in his forties or fifties who received an inactivated influenza vaccine. The CDR3 loop reads CASSPGGVFSDTQYF. The CDR3 DNA sequence: TGTGCCAGCAGCCCAGGTGGTGTATTTTCAGATACGCAGTATTTT.